The present entry profiles one T cell receptor beta chain with its context. This specimen comes from a study of blood T cell repertoires in COVID-19. As for the study in general: Samples representing acute and convalescent COVID-19 were sourced from the United States, Italy and Spain. The cDNA or gDNA used as material had been derived from T cells, B-cell-depleted T cells, or PBMCs.

In the original analysis: Estimation of nucleated cell counts was performed using reference gene primer amplification. Produced via immunoSEQ multiplex PCR; TCRdb's table is partial and in-frame only. That table furnishes V, J and clone size, whereas the DNA furnished D and trimming. The table lists fewer than 200,000 clones, around 93% of them singletons. With 4 bases clipped from V and 11 bases from J, the junction kept 4 bases outside the gene matches. CDR3 length: 12 amino acids. Germline V gives CDR1 SGHNT, CDR2 YENEEA. Input material: peripheral blood. The receptor was derived from a man aged 25-40 years with COVID-19, enrolled during active disease. V and J are TRBV11-3 and TRBJ1-1; TRBD1 matches at 10 bases. The CDR3 loop is CASSYGQGGAFF. DNA for the CDR3: TGTGCCAGCAGCTATGGACAGGGGGGTGCTTTCTTT.